This TCR delta chain was captured by sequencing in a study of γδ T cells in repeated Plasmodium falciparum infection. Study background: The natural-infection arm compared Malian children under seasonal malaria with matched Australian children. Malaria-naive adults were infected with P. falciparum NF54 four times over roughly 620 days. Each infection was followed by sampling at 21 days, plus baseline and some pre-infection draws.

Losses at the gene ends were 3 bases for V and 0 bases for J; bases not matched to a gene: 15. The CDR3 sequence is 19 residues long. Germline CDR1 reads GEAIGNYY; CDR2 reads EKD. TCRdb redid clone calling on the multiplex PCR reads using CATT. The repertoire includes 50,000 to 60,000 delta-chain clones, more than 1.5% of them detected once, and approximately 25% sits in the top ten. In its sample, this clone was seen many times. The antigen is undetermined. This probably arose from a read error, given a far larger clone one base away. Other nucleotide sequences from this sample produce the same CDR3. Gammadelta T cells were flow-sorted from PBMC into Vgamma9/Vdelta2+ and Vdelta2-negative populations for bulk analysis. Study-wide findings and caveats: Many TCRgamma sequences overlapped between individuals in stable Vgamma9/Vdelta2+ repertoires.

The V and J genes are TRDV2 and TRDJ1; 10 bases match TRDD3. The J gene, left out of TCRdb, was set here by checking the DNA against germline. Sequenced material: gamma-delta T cells from blood. The clonotype originates from a pool of human donors (malaria-infected and uninfected, not separated). DNA of the CDR3: TGTGCCTGTGACTCAATGCCCGGCACTGGGGGATCCAACACCGATAAACTCATCTTT. Translated: CACDSMPGTGGSNTDKLIF.